The 22 T cell receptor beta chains below all came from one sample that was sequenced in a study of T cells after yellow fever vaccination. One entry per CDR3 protein, called by TCRdb with MiXCR from the 5' RACE reads. The data hold 200,000 to 250,000 distinct CDR3 sequences, with about 7.1% observed a single time. The specimen was CD4+ T cells sorted from PBMCs, collected 15 days after the yellow fever booster vaccination. These receptors were taken from a man aged 25-40 years who received the YFV17D yellow fever vaccine.

This clonotype was detected a few times. V is TRBV18 and J is TRBJ2-3; 7 bases are shared with TRBD2. The germline V gene encodes CDR1 KGHSH and CDR2 LQKENI. V lost 2 bases, J lost 3 bases, and 11 bases stayed unmatched. The CDR3 consists of 17 residues. The CDR3 region has the DNA TGTGCCAGCTCACCAAACCCTAGCGGAAGAGCGACAGATACGCAGTATTTT. Its protein is CASSPNPSGRATDTQYF.

The chain links TRBV5-1 to TRBJ2-7; 9 bases line up with TRBD1. The CDR3 is 15 amino acids. Per germline, CDR1 SGHRS and CDR2 YFSETQ. The V segment lost 0 bases and the J segment 5 bases; nucleotides outside the gene matches: 6. The CDR3 DNA reads TGCGCCAGCAGCTTGGAAGGGACAGGGTCCCACGAGCAGTACTTC. Protein: CASSLEGTGSHEQYF.

The chain links TRBV6-1 to TRBJ2-1; TRBD2 aligns across 13 bases. The CDR3 is 16 residues long. Germline loops: CDR1 MNHNS, CDR2 SASEGT. Trimming cost V 6 bases and J 5 bases; bases outside gene matches: 7. The CDR3 region is CASRNSGTSGNNEQFF. DNA of the CDR3: TGTGCCAGCAGGAATTCGGGGACTAGCGGGAACAATGAGCAGTTCTTC.

This clonotype was seen at least ten times. The genes are TRBV29-1 and TRBJ2-1, with 11 bases that match TRBD2. The CDR3 totals 13 residues. Trimming removed 4 bases from V and 7 bases from J; junction bases left unmatched: 3. Germline V gene data show CDR1 as SQVTM and CDR2 as ANQGSEA. The CDR3: CSVALAGDNEQFF. The DNA for the CDR3 is TGCAGCGTTGCACTAGCGGGAGATAATGAGCAGTTCTTC.

The V gene is TRBV5-1, the J gene TRBJ2-1, with D hard to call. V lost 2 bases to trimming and J lost 4 bases, with 10 bases between them. The germline V gene encodes CDR1 SGHRS and CDR2 YFSETQ. This CDR3 region has 14 residues. The CDR3 coding sequence is TGCGCCAGCAGCTTTTCGGGCACGTACAATGAGCAGTTCTTC. Protein: CASSFSGTYNEQFF.

Only a few counts were recorded for this clonotype. The chain is built from TRBV20-1 and TRBJ2-5, with 14 bases lining up with TRBD2. V trimming: 2 bases; J trimming: 4 bases; junction bases outside the gene matches: 6. Germline CDR1 and CDR2: DFQATT and SNEGSKA (reference sequence). The CDR3 extends over 16 amino acids. The CDR3 loop reads CSARRLAGGDGETQYF. The CDR3 DNA reads TGCAGTGCTAGACGACTAGCGGGAGGGGACGGAGAGACCCAGTACTTC.

The chain uses TRBV19 and TRBJ2-2, with D perhaps matching TRBD1 (5 bases). The ends were cut back, 5 bases at V and 6 bases at J, with 16 bases in the middle. Germline V gene sequence: CDR1 LNHDA, CDR2 SQIVND (reference sequence). The CDR3 contains 15 residues. In nucleotides, the CDR3 is TGTGCCAGTAGTGCTCCTAGGGGCGCCTCCGGGGAGCTGTTTTTT. Amino acids: CASSAPRGASGELFF.

This clonotype was detected a few times. This chain uses TRBV19 with TRBJ1-5, with D perhaps matching TRBD1 (6 bases). Germline V gene data show CDR1 as LNHDA and CDR2 as SQIVND (reference sequence). Trimming cost V 3 bases and J 7 bases, with 16 bases left between them. CDR3 length equals 15 residues. The CDR3 DNA reads as TGTGCCAGTAGTATTGAGGGGGGGGGGCCCCAGCCCCAGCATTTT. Translating it yields CASSIEGGGPQPQHF.

At least ten counts were recorded for this clonotype. J is TRBJ2-5 and V is TRBV12-3 or TRBV12-4, with TRBD1 matching over 10 bases. J gave up 4 bases and V 5 bases, and 7 bases lay outside the gene matches. This CDR3 is built from 15 residues. The CDR3 sequence: CASSTDGTGAETQYF. The CDR3 DNA reads as TGTGCCAGCAGTACAGACGGGACAGGGGCAGAGACCCAGTACTTC.

In its sample, this clonotype was seen many times. The chain combines TRBV7-2 with TRBJ2-3; 13 positions match TRBD2. Per germline, CDR1 SGHTA and CDR2 FQGNSA. The CDR3 runs 16 residues. V trimming: 2 bases; J trimming: 5 bases; junction bases outside the gene matches: 4. The CDR3 region has the DNA TGTGCCAGCAGCTTAACGGGACTAGCGGGAAAAGATACGCAGTATTTT. This gives the protein CASSLTGLAGKDTQYF.

This clonotype was seen more than once but under ten times. The rearrangement joins TRBV7-6 to TRBJ2-7, with D possibly being TRBD1 (6 bases). This CDR3 contains 15 residues. With 1 base removed from V and 5 bases from J, the gap between germline ends came to 15 bases. The germline V gene encodes CDR1 SGHVS and CDR2 FNYEAQ. CDR3 nucleotides: TGTGCCAGCAGCTTAGATAGCGTCAGGGGACACGAGCAGTACTTC. Encoded protein: CASSLDSVRGHEQYF.

This chain links TRBV5-1 with TRBJ2-4, with D possibly being TRBD2 (6 bases). With 6 bases removed from V and 8 bases from J, the gap between germline ends came to 15 bases. Per the germline V gene, CDR1 is SGHRS and CDR2 is YFSETQ. The CDR3 length is 13 residues. CDR3: CASKGASEDIQYF. The DNA for the CDR3 is TGCGCCAGCAAAGGTGCTAGCGAGGACATTCAGTACTTC.

This clonotype has ten or more counts. This chain connects TRBV19 to TRBJ2-2; the D is unclear. Trimming left V 7 bases short and J 1 base short, with 4 bases between. The CDR3 contains 12 residues. Germline V gene data show CDR1 as LNHDA and CDR2 as SQIVND (reference sequence). DNA for the CDR3: TGTGCCAGTAATTTGAACACCGGGGAGCTGTTTTTT. This gives the protein CASNLNTGELFF. Full variable domain (rest looked up from reference TRBV19 and TRBJ2-2): DGGITQSPKYLFRKEGQNVTLSCEQNLNHDAMYWYRQDPGQGLRLIYYSQIVNDFQKGDIAEGYSVSREKKESFPLTVTSAQKNPTAFYLCASNLNTGELFFGEGSRLTVL.

CDR3 residues: CASSRTPGSLDEQYF. The DNA of the CDR3 is TGTGCCAGCAGCCGAACCCCGGGATCCCTTGACGAGCAGTACTTC. The V call is TRBV9, the J call TRBJ2-7; D perhaps matches TRBD2 (5 bases). There are 15 residues in the CDR3. Trimming removed 4 bases from V and 5 bases from J, with 19 bases in between. The germline CDR1 and CDR2 sequences are SGDLS and YYNGEE.

This clonotype was observed at least ten times. The gene calls are TRBV9 and TRBJ2-5, with 7 bases that match TRBD2. The CDR3 covers 15 residues. Germline CDR1 reads SGDLS; CDR2 reads YYNGEE. V was clipped by 1 base and J by 2 bases; unmatched bases: 5. The DNA of the CDR3 is TGTGCCAGCAGCGTATCCGGAGCGGGACAAGAGACCCAGTACTTC. Its protein is CASSVSGAGQETQYF.

The sample holds many counts of this clonotype. The chain joins TRBV5-1 to TRBJ2-3; unclear D gene. Germline CDR1 SGHRS, CDR2 YFSETQ. The CDR3 runs 14 residues. Trimming took 4 bases from V and 0 from J, leaving 9 bases between them. For the CDR3, the DNA is TGCGCCAGCAGCGGGTTGACAAGCACAGATACGCAGTATTTT. This codes for CASSGLTSTDTQYF.

The chain uses TRBV29-1 and TRBJ2-7; 9 nucleotides match TRBD1. Trimming took 6 bases from V and 7 from J; bases not matched to a gene: 10. Looked up from germline, CDR1 is SQVTM and CDR2 is ANQGSEA. The CDR3 runs 13 residues. The CDR3 region has the DNA TGCAGCGTGGCCCGGGACAGGGTAGGAGAGCAGTACTTC. This encodes CSVARDRVGEQYF.

V and J are TRBV24-1 and TRBJ2-2; tentatively, D is TRBD1 (6 bases). The CDR3 has 16 amino acids. Trimming pared 1 base from V and 6 bases from J, leaving 14 bases between. CDR1 is KGHDR, CDR2 SFDVKD, per germline. This CDR3 is CATSDLRTERSGELFF. CDR3 nucleotides: TGTGCCACCAGTGATTTAAGGACAGAACGGTCCGGGGAGCTGTTTTTT.

This clonotype has ten or more counts. The chain combines TRBV10-2 with TRBJ2-3; TRBD2 matches at 10 bases. Germline trimming cut 7 bases from V and 3 bases from J; bases unmatched to any gene: 4. Germline lookup yields CDR1 WSHSY and CDR2 SAAADI. The CDR3 contains 14 residues. The CDR3 is CASIKTSGTDTQYF. The CDR3 DNA sequence: TGCGCCAGCATTAAGACTAGCGGGACAGATACGCAGTATTTT.

The table lists this clonotype with a few counts. The rearrangement joins TRBV11-3 to TRBJ2-1; D not certain. The CDR3 has 13 residues. Trimming shortened V by 5 bases and J by 6 bases, and 11 bases separated the two germline ends. Germline V gene sequence: CDR1 SGHNT, CDR2 YENEEA. CDR3 region: CASSIGLPNEQFF. The CDR3, as DNA: TGTGCCAGCAGCATAGGGCTTCCCAATGAGCAGTTCTTC.

The rearrangement uses TRBV6-5 and TRBJ1-2; no definite D call. This CDR3 is built from 15 residues. The V end lost 0 bases, the J end lost 6 bases, and 14 bases lay between the germline ends. Germline CDR1 reads MNHEY; CDR2 reads SVGAGI. CDR3 bases: TGTGCCAGCAGTTACTCGCGTAGGTACGAAGATGGCTACACCTTC. This codes for CASSYSRRYEDGYTF.

The chain couples TRBV7-2 to TRBJ2-2, with D possibly TRBD1 on 5 matching bases. Germline CDR1 and CDR2: SGHTA and FQGNSA. There are 14 residues in the CDR3. The germline V and J ends were trimmed by 6 bases and 2 bases, with 10 bases remaining between them. CDR3 in amino acids: CASRTTGNTGELFF. The CDR3 DNA follows: TGTGCCAGCAGAACAACAGGAAACACCGGGGAGCTGTTTTTT.